Shown below are 27 T cell receptor beta chains from a single sample sequenced in a study of cytomegalovirus exposure and HLA in healthy donors. TCRdb's table, derived via immunoSEQ multiplex PCR, lists solely in-frame clones and lacks some. The sample carries about 70,000 clones, roughly 94% recorded once. The sequencing input was PBMCs. These receptors originate from a woman between 18 and 30 years old in good health and CMV-seropositive.

The rearrangement uses TRBV5-6 and TRBJ2-1; tentative D call: TRBD2 (5 bases). The V and J ends lost 1 base and 10 bases respectively, with 21 bases between them. CDR1 is SGHDT and CDR2 is YYEEEE in the germline V gene. This CDR3 comprises 16 residues. CDR3 amino acids: CASSLLVGVLIREQFF. The CDR3 DNA is TGTGCCAGCAGCTTGTTGGTGGGAGTCCTCATTCGGGAGCAGTTCTTC. Combining the CDR3 with reference TRBV5-6 and TRBJ2-1 gives the whole variable domain DAGVTQSPTHLIKTRGQQVTLRCSPKSGHDTVSWYQQALGQGPQFIFQYYEEEERQRGNFPDRFSGHQFPNYSSELNVNALLLGDSALYLCASSLLVGVLIREQFFGPGTRLTVL.

J is TRBJ2-3 and V is TRBV13; 7 bases are shared with TRBD2. The V and J ends lost 1 base and 4 bases, in that order; junction bases with no gene match: 8. There are 16 residues in the CDR3. Germline CDR1 is PRHDT and CDR2 is FYEKMQ (reference sequence). CDR3 nucleotides: TGTGCCAGCAGCTTAGTGGGGGGAGGGGTTCCAGATACGCAGTATTTT. Translating it yields CASSLVGGGVPDTQYF.

The rearrangement joins TRBV11-3 to TRBJ1-1, with D possibly being TRBD1 (5 bases). Germline V gives CDR1 SGHNT, CDR2 YENEEA. This CDR3 region has 11 residues. V was cut by 5 bases and J by 11 bases, with 12 bases left in between. For the CDR3, the DNA is TGTGCCAGCAGCGACAGACAGTGGGCTTTCTTT. It yields the protein CASSDRQWAFF.

CDR3: CASSVDRDYEQYF. For the CDR3, the DNA is TGTGCCAGCAGTGTCGACAGGGACTACGAGCAGTACTTC. The gene calls are TRBV2 and TRBJ2-7; 7 bases are a match to TRBD1. Losses at the gene ends were 4 bases for V and 3 bases for J; bases not matched to a gene: 3. The CDR3 contains 13 residues. Germline loops: CDR1 SNHLY, CDR2 FYNNEI.

The rearrangement uses TRBV7-2 and TRBJ1-5; D unclear. The length of the CDR3 is 14 residues. Trimming cost V 3 bases and J 3 bases, with 9 bases left between them. Germline loops: CDR1 SGHTA, CDR2 FQGNSA. The DNA for the CDR3 is TGTGCCAGCAGCTTCTATCCTTCCAATCAGCCCCAGCATTTT. It encodes CASSFYPSNQPQHF.

This chain joins TRBV7-2 and TRBJ1-1, with D possibly TRBD1 on 6 matching bases. The germline gives CDR1 SGHTA, CDR2 FQGNSA. V was shortened by 4 bases and J by 3 bases, with 15 bases between the two germline ends. This CDR3 has 15 residues. The CDR3 reads CASSSSGGADTEAFF. The CDR3 DNA follows: TGTGCCAGCAGCTCTAGTGGGGGGGCTGACACTGAAGCTTTCTTT.

The rearrangement joins TRBV7-8 to TRBJ1-1; 10 bases align to TRBD1. CDR3 length: 17 amino acids. The V gene end was trimmed by 5 bases and the J gene end by 3 bases; junction bases not matched to a gene: 12. In germline, CDR1 is SGHVS, CDR2 FQNEAQ. CDR3 protein: CASSQGQGFGLDTEAFF. The DNA for the CDR3 is TGTGCCAGCAGCCAGGGACAGGGGTTTGGGTTGGACACTGAAGCTTTCTTT.

The chain has TRBV30 and TRBJ1-2; no firm D call. The V gene lost 1 base and the J gene lost 4 bases, with 7 bases spanning the gap. The CDR3 contains 12 residues. Germline V gene lookup returns CDR1 GTSNPN and CDR2 SVGIG (reference sequence). The CDR3: CAWSGHLYGYTF. Written as DNA, the CDR3 is TGTGCCTGGAGTGGACACCTCTATGGCTACACCTTC.

The chain couples TRBV5-6 to TRBJ2-1; tentative D call: TRBD2 (5 bases). With 0 bases removed from V and 2 bases from J, the gap between germline ends came to 12 bases. Germline lookup yields CDR1 SGHDT and CDR2 YYEEEE. The CDR3 is 16 amino acids. CDR3 coding DNA: TGTGCCAGCAGCTTGGAGTGGAGGCTGACCTACAATGAGCAGTTCTTC. It translates to CASSLEWRLTYNEQFF.

The CDR3 DNA reads as TGTGCCAGCAGCTCCGGGACACCCACCTCGGAGACCCAGTACTTC. Its translation is CASSSGTPTSETQYF. The chain recombines TRBV11-2 with TRBJ2-5; TRBD1 is a possible D gene (6 bases). V was trimmed by 4 bases and J by 5 bases, leaving 17 bases between them. The CDR3 is 15 residues long. The germline V gene encodes CDR1 SGHAT and CDR2 FQNNGV.

The V gene is TRBV30, the J gene TRBJ2-1; a possible D gene is TRBD2 (6 bases). V lost 4 bases and J 7 bases, leaving 14 bases between the germline ends. This CDR3 comprises 13 residues. CDR1 and CDR2 (germline): GTSNPN, SVGIG (reference sequence). CDR3 sequence (DNA): TGTGCCTGGACCGGGGGTGGACGAAATGAGCAGTTCTTC. It specifies CAWTGGGRNEQFF.

The chain uses TRBV5-1 and TRBJ2-7; a weak D match, TRBD2 (6 bases). Germline CDR1 and CDR2: SGHRS and YFSETQ. Trimming shortened V by 3 bases and J by 7 bases, and 26 bases separated the two germline ends. The CDR3 spans 17 residues. CDR3 region: CASSWRGMEGPGWEQYF. The CDR3 DNA reads as TGCGCCAGCAGCTGGAGGGGAATGGAGGGCCCAGGGTGGGAGCAGTACTTC.

This chain joins TRBV5-6 and TRBJ1-2; D possibly corresponds to TRBD1 (6 bases). Germline V gene sequence: CDR1 SGHDT, CDR2 YYEEEE. This CDR3 contains 12 residues. Trimming removed 4 bases at V and 6 bases at J, with 10 bases between. The DNA for the CDR3 is TGTGCCAGCAGCGCCCAGGGGCATGGCTACACCTTC. Its protein is CASSAQGHGYTF.

The genes are TRBV30 and TRBJ2-7; 9 nucleotides match TRBD2. This CDR3 spans 16 amino acids. After removal of 3 bases from V and 3 bases from J, the junction contained 12 bases not matched to a gene. The germline CDR1 and CDR2 sequences are GTSNPN and SVGIG (reference sequence). The CDR3 region has the DNA TGTGCCTGGAGCCGCCTTAGCGGGGGCCCTAGCTACGAGCAGTACTTC. Translation gives CAWSRLSGGPSYEQYF.

The chain uses TRBV7-8 and TRBJ2-1; D perhaps matches TRBD2 (5 bases). This CDR3 has 14 residues. Trimming took off 3 bases at V and 0 bases at J, with 6 bases between the two ends. The germline V gene has CDR1 SGHVS and CDR2 FQNEAQ. The CDR3 bases are TGTGCCAGCAGCTTGCGGGTCTCCTACAATGAGCAGTTCTTC. Encoded protein: CASSLRVSYNEQFF.

This clone was detected once. The chain links TRBV7-2 to TRBJ2-7; weak D call: TRBD1 (7 bases). Looked up from germline, CDR1 is SGHTA and CDR2 is FQGNSA. The CDR3 runs to 13 residues. V lost 4 bases, J lost 4 bases, and 11 bases lay in between. The CDR3 DNA reads TGTGCCAGCAGCTCACCAGGGGGGTACGAGCAGTACTTC. It yields the protein CASSSPGGYEQYF. Looking up the rest from reference TRBV7-2 and TRBJ2-7 gives the full variable domain: GAGVSQSPSNKVTEKGKDVELRCDPISGHTALYWYRQSLGQGLEFLIYFQGNSAPDKSGLPSDRFSAERTGGSVSTLTIQRTQQEDSAVYLCASSSPGGYEQYFGPGTRLTVT.

The rearrangement joins TRBV7-6 to TRBJ2-3; 7 bases are a match to TRBD1. CDR3 size: 15 residues. Unmatched junction bases numbered 7, after V lost 1 base and J lost 6 bases. Germline CDR1 reads SGHVS; CDR2 reads FNYEAQ. DNA of the CDR3: TGTGCCAGCAGCTTAGTTGACAGGGCGTGGGATACGCAGTATTTT. Encoded protein: CASSLVDRAWDTQYF.

The chain combines TRBV11-3 with TRBJ1-6, with TRBD1 as a possible D gene (5 bases). Germline V gene sequence: CDR1 SGHNT, CDR2 YENEEA. The CDR3 runs 14 residues. V gave up 8 bases and J gave up 6 bases, with 14 bases separating them. This CDR3 is CASQLQGANSPLHF. CDR3 coding DNA: TGTGCCAGCCAACTCCAGGGCGCTAATTCACCCCTCCACTTT. Drawing the rest from reference TRBV11-3 and TRBJ1-6, the complete variable domain is EAGVVQSPRYKIIEKKQPVAFWCNPISGHNTLYWYLQNLGQGPELLIRYENEEAVDDSQLPKDRFSAERLKGVDSTLKIQPAELGDSAVYLCASQLQGANSPLHFGNGTRLTVT.

This rearrangement joins TRBV5-4 to TRBJ2-7, with 7 bases that match TRBD1. V shed 3 bases and J 2 bases; nucleotides not matched to a gene: 2. Germline V gives CDR1 SGHNT, CDR2 YYREEE (reference sequence). This CDR3 comprises 13 residues. The DNA of the CDR3 is TGTGCCAGCAGCTCCGGGACAGCCTACGAGCAGTACTTC. This translates into CASSSGTAYEQYF. Using reference TRBV5-4 and TRBJ2-7 for the parts outside the CDR3, the full variable domain is ETGVTQSPTHLIKTRGQQVTLRCSSQSGHNTVSWYQQALGQGPQFIFQYYREEENGRGNFPPRFSGLQFPNYSSELNVNALELDDSALYLCASSSGTAYEQYFGPGTRLTVT.

This chain connects TRBV7-9 to TRBJ2-3, with D perhaps matching TRBD2 (5 bases). Germline lookup yields CDR1 SEHNR and CDR2 FQNEAQ (reference sequence). Trimming cost V 5 bases and J 1 base, with 16 bases left between them. This CDR3 spans 16 amino acids. CDR3 loop: CASSGRREEGTDTQYF. For the CDR3, the DNA is TGTGCCAGCAGCGGGAGAAGAGAAGAAGGCACAGATACGCAGTATTTT.

The CDR3 is CASSQRLAGVLETQYF. The CDR3 nucleotides are TGTGCCAGTAGTCAAAGACTAGCGGGGGTCCTCGAGACCCAGTACTTC. The rearrangement joins TRBV19 to TRBJ2-5, with 12 bases matching TRBD2. This CDR3 contains 16 residues. CDR1 is LNHDA, CDR2 SQIVND, per germline (reference sequence). After removal of 5 bases from V and 5 bases from J, the junction contained 9 bases not matched to a gene.

The CDR3 DNA follows: TGTGCCAGCAGTCTCGGTACTGCGAACACTGAAGCTTTCTTT. It specifies CASSLGTANTEAFF. The V and J genes are TRBV6-5 and TRBJ1-1; D gene uncertain. The CDR3 is 14 amino acids. Germline V lookup: CDR1 MNHEY, CDR2 SVGAGI. With 5 bases removed from V and 1 base from J, the gap between germline ends came to 11 bases.

This sequence joins TRBV19 and TRBJ2-3; 8 bases are a match to TRBD2. The trim removed 5 bases at V and 4 bases at J, leaving 8 bases unmatched. The CDR3 runs to 15 residues. Germline V lookup: CDR1 LNHDA, CDR2 SQIVND (reference sequence). CDR3 in DNA: TGTGCCAGTAGTCTCCCGGGGGGGGCGTCAGATACGCAGTATTTT. Translation: CASSLPGGASDTQYF.

The V and J genes are TRBV11-2 and TRBJ2-7, with D possibly being TRBD1 (5 bases). The CDR3 covers 16 residues. Germline V gene lookup returns CDR1 SGHAT and CDR2 FQNNGV. V lost 7 bases to trimming and J lost 1 base, with 20 bases between them. For the CDR3, the DNA is TGTGCCAGCACCCCAGGGTCCGGTAGGAATTCCTACGAGCAGTACTTC. Translated: CASTPGSGRNSYEQYF.

The chain employs TRBV7-8 and TRBJ1-2; the match to TRBD1 covers 11 bases. The germline gives CDR1 SGHVS, CDR2 FQNEAQ. J lost 4 bases, V lost 5 bases, and 12 bases had no gene match. The CDR3 has 17 amino acids. CDR3 bases: TGTGCCAGCAGCCCGCGGACAGGGGGCGAGAGGGCCTATGGCTACACCTTC. Translating it yields CASSPRTGGERAYGYTF.

The CDR3 loop reads CASSYSAQGKAQYF. CDR3 DNA: TGTGCCAGCAGTTACTCGGCACAGGGGAAGGCCCAGTACTTC. The chain joins TRBV6-5 to TRBJ2-5; 7 bases are shared with TRBD1. Germline CDR1 reads MNHEY; CDR2 reads SVGAGI. CDR3 size: 14 residues. With 0 bases clipped from V and 9 bases from J, the junction kept 7 bases outside the gene matches.

This sequence joins TRBV2 and TRBJ2-7, with D maybe TRBD1 (7 bases). Germline CDR1 SNHLY, CDR2 FYNNEI. Trimming pared 7 bases from V and 3 bases from J, leaving 10 bases between. This CDR3 is built from 12 residues. CDR3 sequence: CASTGDSYEQYF. In DNA, the CDR3 is TGTGCCAGCACGGGGGACAGCTACGAGCAGTACTTC.